This TCR beta chain was captured by sequencing in a study of blood T cell repertoires in COVID-19. About the study: COVID-19 samples from acute and convalescent phases originated in the United States, Italy and Spain. Nucleic acid was either cDNA or gDNA, and it came from T cells, B-cell-depleted T cells, or PBMCs.

V trimming: 0 bases; J trimming: 0 bases; junction bases outside the gene matches: 12. The CDR3 has 18 residues. CDR1 and CDR2 (germline): SGHRS, YFSETQ. Original analysis: By means of reference gene primer amplification, nucleated cell counts were estimated. Produced via immunoSEQ multiplex PCR; TCRdb's table is partial and in-frame only. Clone size and V and J calls were adopted from that table, with D and trimming inferred from the DNA. This sample has some 120,000 clones, with roughly 79% found just once. The origin of this receptor is an elderly man with acute or convalescent COVID-19. The chain is built from TRBV5-1 and TRBJ2-7; 7 bases line up with TRBD1. The material sequenced was peripheral blood. As DNA, the CDR3 is TGCGCCAGCAGCTTGGAGGGTGTCGGACAGGCGAGCTCCTACGAGCAGTACTTC. It codes for CASSLEGVGQASSYEQYF.